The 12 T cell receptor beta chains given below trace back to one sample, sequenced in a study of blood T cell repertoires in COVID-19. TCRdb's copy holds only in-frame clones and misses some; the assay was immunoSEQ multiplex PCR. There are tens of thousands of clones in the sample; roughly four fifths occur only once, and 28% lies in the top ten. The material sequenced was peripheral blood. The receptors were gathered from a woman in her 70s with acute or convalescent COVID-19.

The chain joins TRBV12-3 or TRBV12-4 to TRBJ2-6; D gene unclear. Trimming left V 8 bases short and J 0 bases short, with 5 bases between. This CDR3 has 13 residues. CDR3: CASLRSGANVLTF. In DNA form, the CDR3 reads TGTGCCAGCTTGCGCTCTGGGGCCAACGTCCTGACTTTC.

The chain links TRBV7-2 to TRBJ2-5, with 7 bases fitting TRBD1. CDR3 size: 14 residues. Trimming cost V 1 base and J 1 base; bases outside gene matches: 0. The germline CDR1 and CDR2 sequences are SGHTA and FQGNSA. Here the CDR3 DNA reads TGTGCCAGCAGCTTAGGGACAGGCCAAGAGACCCAGTACTTC. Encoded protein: CASSLGTGQETQYF.

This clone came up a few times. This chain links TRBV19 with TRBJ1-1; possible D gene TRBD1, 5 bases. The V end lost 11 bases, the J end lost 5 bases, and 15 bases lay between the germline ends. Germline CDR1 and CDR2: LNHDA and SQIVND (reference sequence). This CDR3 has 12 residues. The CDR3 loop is CACNQGLTEAFF. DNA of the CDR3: TGTGCCTGTAATCAGGGTTTAACTGAAGCTTTCTTT.

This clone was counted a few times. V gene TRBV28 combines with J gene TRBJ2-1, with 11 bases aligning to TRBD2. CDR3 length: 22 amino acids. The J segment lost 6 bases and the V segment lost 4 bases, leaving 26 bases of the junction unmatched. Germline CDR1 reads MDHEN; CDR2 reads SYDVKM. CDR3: CASSSSFIGGGQPSGRLNEQFF. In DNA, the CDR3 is TGTGCCAGCAGTTCCTCTTTTATCGGGGGGGGACAACCTAGCGGGAGGCTCAATGAGCAGTTCTTC.

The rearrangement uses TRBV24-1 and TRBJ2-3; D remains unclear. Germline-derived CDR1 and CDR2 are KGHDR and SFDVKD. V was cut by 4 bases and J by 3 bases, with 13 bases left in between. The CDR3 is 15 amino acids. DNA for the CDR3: TGTGCCACCAGTGAGTCTGGTAGCCTTACAGATACGCAGTATTTT. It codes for CATSESGSLTDTQYF.

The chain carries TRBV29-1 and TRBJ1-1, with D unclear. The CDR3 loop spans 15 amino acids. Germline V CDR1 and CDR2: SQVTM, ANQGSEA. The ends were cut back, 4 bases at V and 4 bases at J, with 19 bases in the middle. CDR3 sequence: CSVGNPGIPSTEAFF. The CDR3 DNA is TGCAGCGTTGGGAATCCCGGGATCCCGAGCACTGAAGCTTTCTTT.

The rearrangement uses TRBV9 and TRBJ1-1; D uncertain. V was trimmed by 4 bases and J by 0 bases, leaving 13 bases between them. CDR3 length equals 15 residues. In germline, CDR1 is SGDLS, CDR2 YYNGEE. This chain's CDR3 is CASSPRGSLNTEAFF. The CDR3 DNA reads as TGTGCCAGCAGCCCCCGAGGCAGCTTGAACACTGAAGCTTTCTTT.

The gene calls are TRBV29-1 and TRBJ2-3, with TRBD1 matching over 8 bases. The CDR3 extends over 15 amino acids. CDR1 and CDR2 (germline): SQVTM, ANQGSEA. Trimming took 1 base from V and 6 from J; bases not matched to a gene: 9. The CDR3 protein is CSVEGGQGARDTQYF. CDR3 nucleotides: TGCAGCGTTGAAGGGGGGCAGGGGGCGCGGGATACGCAGTATTTT.

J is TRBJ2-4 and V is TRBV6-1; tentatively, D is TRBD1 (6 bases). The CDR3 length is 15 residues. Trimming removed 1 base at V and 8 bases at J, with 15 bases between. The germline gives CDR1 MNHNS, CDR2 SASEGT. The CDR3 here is CASSEENRVFDIQYF. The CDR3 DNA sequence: TGTGCCAGCAGTGAAGAAAACAGGGTCTTTGACATTCAGTACTTC.

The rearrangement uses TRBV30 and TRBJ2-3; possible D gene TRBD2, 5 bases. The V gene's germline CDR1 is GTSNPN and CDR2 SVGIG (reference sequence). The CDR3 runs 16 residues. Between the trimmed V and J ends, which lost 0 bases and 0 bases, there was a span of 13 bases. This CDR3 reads CAWSVRRAPSTDTQYF. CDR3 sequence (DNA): TGTGCCTGGAGTGTAAGGCGGGCTCCTAGCACAGATACGCAGTATTTT.

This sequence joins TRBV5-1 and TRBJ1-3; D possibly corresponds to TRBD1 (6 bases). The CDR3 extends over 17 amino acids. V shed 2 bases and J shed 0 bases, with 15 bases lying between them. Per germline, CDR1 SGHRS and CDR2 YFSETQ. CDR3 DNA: TGCGCCAGCAGCTTTGACCCAACAGGGACCTCTGGAAACACCATATATTTT. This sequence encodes CASSFDPTGTSGNTIYF.

The CDR3 reads CASSPLRLDPYEQYF. CDR3 nucleotide sequence: TGTGCCAGCAGCCCCCTTAGATTAGATCCCTACGAGCAGTACTTC. The V and J genes are TRBV11-2 and TRBJ2-7; D gene ambiguous. Trimming cost V 5 bases and J 2 bases, with 16 bases left between them. Per the germline V gene, CDR1 is SGHAT and CDR2 is FQNNGV. This CDR3 is 15 amino acids long.